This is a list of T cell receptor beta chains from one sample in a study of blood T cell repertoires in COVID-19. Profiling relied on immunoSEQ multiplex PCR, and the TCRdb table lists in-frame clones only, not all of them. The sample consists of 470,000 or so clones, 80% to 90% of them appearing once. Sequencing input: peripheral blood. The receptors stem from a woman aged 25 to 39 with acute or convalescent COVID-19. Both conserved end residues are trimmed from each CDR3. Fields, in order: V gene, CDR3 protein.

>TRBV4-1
ASSQVLRVADTQY
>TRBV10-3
AISEETGYGYT
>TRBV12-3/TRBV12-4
ASSFGGRTEAF
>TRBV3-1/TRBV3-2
ASSSPSGTSGGRNEQF
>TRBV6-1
ASSESAGGSLYGYT
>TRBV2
ASRGDRGLSPLH
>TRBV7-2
ASSFRQGGPAEQY
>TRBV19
ASSIRGNLGETQY
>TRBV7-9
ASSLLAGPITEAF
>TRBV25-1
ASSETGTAGNTIY
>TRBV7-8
ASTHSMTGMNTEAF
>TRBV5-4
ASSFGGGTDTQY
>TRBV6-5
ASNLWTGTGDEQF
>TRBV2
ASSRQGRGTGELF
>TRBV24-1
ATSDQTDGYGYT
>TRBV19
ASSTGVGTGELF
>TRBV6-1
ASSEAWRGREDTQY
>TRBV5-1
ASSLRGFEQF
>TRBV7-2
ASSPRILAGGETQY
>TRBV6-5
ASRRDSPTEAF
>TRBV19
ASRPGLAGSKNIQY
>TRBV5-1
ASSSLLAGEETQY
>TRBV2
ASFQDRANYGYT
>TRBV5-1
ASSLEGGSGELF
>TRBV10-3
AISTGTSGSYEQY
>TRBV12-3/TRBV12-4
ASSLISGNPLH
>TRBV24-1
ATSDGTFSSYEQY
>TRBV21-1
ASSNDRGSNTEAF
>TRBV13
ASSLGQRGAEQF
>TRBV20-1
SASQVRGRDEQY
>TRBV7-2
ASSPWTSGGRETQY
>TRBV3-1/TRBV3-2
ASSHKKLATITDTQY
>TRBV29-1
SVPGQTSYNEQF
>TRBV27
ASRALDRDYGYT
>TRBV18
ASSPASQGRSQPQH
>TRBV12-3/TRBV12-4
ASKPGRYTEAF
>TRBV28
ASSTRDSRSYEQY
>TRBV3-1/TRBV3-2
AAATDRGRTGELF
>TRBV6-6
ASKYRGFGEQF
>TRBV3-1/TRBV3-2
ASSQETGSSYEQY
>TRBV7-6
ASSLSVTGLGNTIY
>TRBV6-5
ASSTDRGETQY
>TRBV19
ASTFNRDSTYEQY
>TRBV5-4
ASSSRPGTGTSETQY